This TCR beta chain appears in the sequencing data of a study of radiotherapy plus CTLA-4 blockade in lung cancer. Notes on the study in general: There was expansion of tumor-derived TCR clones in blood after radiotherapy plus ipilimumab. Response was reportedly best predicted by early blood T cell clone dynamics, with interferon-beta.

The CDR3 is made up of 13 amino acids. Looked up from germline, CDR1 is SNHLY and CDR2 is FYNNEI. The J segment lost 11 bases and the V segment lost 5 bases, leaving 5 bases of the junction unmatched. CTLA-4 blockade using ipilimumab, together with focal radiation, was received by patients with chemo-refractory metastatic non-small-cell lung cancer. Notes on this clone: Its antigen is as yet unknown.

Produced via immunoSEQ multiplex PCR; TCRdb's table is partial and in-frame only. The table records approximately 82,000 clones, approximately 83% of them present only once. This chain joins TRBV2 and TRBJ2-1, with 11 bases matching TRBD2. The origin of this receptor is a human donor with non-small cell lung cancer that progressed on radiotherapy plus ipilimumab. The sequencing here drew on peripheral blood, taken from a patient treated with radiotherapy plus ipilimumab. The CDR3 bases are TGTGCCAGCAGTATAGCGGGAGGGCCAAAGCAGTTCTTC. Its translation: CASSIAGGPKQFF. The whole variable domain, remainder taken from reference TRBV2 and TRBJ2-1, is EPEVTQTPSHQVTQMGQEVILRCVPISNHLYFYWYRQILGQKVEFLVSFYNNEISEKSEIFDDQFSVERPDGSNFTLKIRSTKLEDSAMYFCASSIAGGPKQFFGPGTRLTVL.